The present T cell receptor beta chain was sequenced within a study of T-cell memory formation after mild COVID-19. Whole-study context: Each donor largely had its own TCR clusters.

The CDR3 sequence is 15 residues long. V was clipped by 5 bases and J by 2 bases; unmatched bases: 7. In germline, CDR1 is SGHVS, CDR2 FQNEAQ. One entry per CDR3 protein results from TCRdb running MiXCR on the 5' RACE reads. The table lists more than 400,000 distinct CDR3 sequences, 15% to 20% of them singletons. Input material: PBMCs or a T cell subset sorted from them (not recorded which). J is TRBJ2-7 and V is TRBV7-8; 9 nucleotides align to TRBD1. The sequence came from an adult woman who had mild COVID-19 (a few samples of this study predate the infection). Cell type and time point are not known. In DNA, the CDR3 is TGTGCCAGCAGCGCAACCGGGACAGGGCCCTACGAGCAGTACTTC. Encoded protein: CASSATGTGPYEQYF.